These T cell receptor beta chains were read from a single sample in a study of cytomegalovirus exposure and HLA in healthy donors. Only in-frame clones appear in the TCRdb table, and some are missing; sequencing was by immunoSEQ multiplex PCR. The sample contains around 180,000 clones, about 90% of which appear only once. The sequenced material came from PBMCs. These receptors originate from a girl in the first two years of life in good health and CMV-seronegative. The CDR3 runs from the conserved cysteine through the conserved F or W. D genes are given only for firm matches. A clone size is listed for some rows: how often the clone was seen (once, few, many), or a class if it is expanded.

TGCGCCAGCAGCCAAGGAGCCCAGGCCTCAGGGACCCAGTACTTC	CASSQGAQASGTQYF	TRBV4-1	TRBJ2-5	once	NA
TGTGCCAGCATGGGACAGAACACAGATACGCAGTATTTT	CASMGQNTDTQYF	TRBV2	TRBJ2-3	NA	TRBD1
TGTGCCAGTAGTATAGGAGGCAATGAGCAGTTCTTC	CASSIGGNEQFF	TRBV19	TRBJ2-1	NA	NA
TGTGCCAGTAACCCGGGACAGGGGCGGGATACGCAGTATTTT	CASNPGQGRDTQYF	TRBV6-5	TRBJ2-3	NA	TRBD1
TGTGCCAGTAGTATTCACTCGGGACTAGCGGGCAATGAGCAGTTCTTC	CASSIHSGLAGNEQFF	TRBV19	TRBJ2-1	NA	TRBD2
TGTGCCAGCAGCGTCCAGGGGAATCAGCCCCAGCATTTT	CASSVQGNQPQHF	TRBV5-4	TRBJ1-5	NA	NA
TGTGCCAGCAGCATACTTCGGCGTGCGGGAGGGGGCACAGATACGCAGTATTTT	CASSILRRAGGGTDTQYF	TRBV5-5	TRBJ2-3	NA	TRBD2
TGTGCCATCGGAGGACAGGGCAATCAGCCCCAGCATTTT	CAIGGQGNQPQHF	TRBV10-3	TRBJ1-5	NA	TRBD1
TGTGCCAGCAGCTCAATGGGGGCCCAAGAGACCCAGTACTTC	CASSSMGAQETQYF	TRBV11-2	TRBJ2-5	NA	NA
TGTGCCAGCTCTCCCCCCCGAGACAGGAACACTGAAGCTTTCTTT	CASSPPRDRNTEAFF	TRBV18	TRBJ1-1	once	NA
TGTGCCAGCAGTTACTCAGTTGCCAGGGCGGAGACCCAGTACTTC	CASSYSVARAETQYF	TRBV6-6	TRBJ2-5	once	NA
TGTGCCAGCTCACGGCCATCGATTGCGGACACTGAAGCTTTCTTT	CASSRPSIADTEAFF	TRBV18	TRBJ1-1	once	NA
TGCGCCAGCAGCCCCGACAGGGATCCCAGCGAGCAGTACTTC	CASSPDRDPSEQYF	TRBV5-1	TRBJ2-7	NA	TRBD1
TGCAGCGTTTCCCAGACAGGGGGGGACACTGAAGCTTTCTTT	CSVSQTGGDTEAFF	TRBV29-1	TRBJ1-1	NA	TRBD1
TGTGCCAGCAGTGACAATGGGGCTCTGGGACTAGTGTTCTTC	CASSDNGALGLVFF	TRBV6-4	TRBJ2-1	NA	TRBD2
TGTGCCAGCAGGACGACTAGCGGGAGGTCAGAGACCCAGTACTTC	CASRTTSGRSETQYF	TRBV25-1	TRBJ2-5	NA	TRBD2
TGCGCCAGCACCACAGGTGTGGTCACAGATACGCAGTATTTT	CASTTGVVTDTQYF	TRBV5-1	TRBJ2-3	NA	NA
TGTGCCAGCAGCTTGGGTCCCGGGGGGCAGGGACAGCCCCAGCATTTT	CASSLGPGGQGQPQHF	TRBV7-8	TRBJ1-5	NA	NA
TGTGCCAGCAGCTTCTCAAGGACTAGCGGGAGGTACGAGCAGTACTTC	CASSFSRTSGRYEQYF	TRBV5-6	TRBJ2-7	once	TRBD2
TGTGCCAGTACGAACAGGGGAGAAACCGGGGAGCTGTTTTTT	CASTNRGETGELFF	TRBV19	TRBJ2-2	once	TRBD1
TGTGCCAGCAGCCAAGATTATAGCGGAGACCTTTACGAGCAGTACTTC	CASSQDYSGDLYEQYF	TRBV4-2	TRBJ2-7	NA	NA
TGTGCCAGCAGCTTACAGGGCAGGTGGTGGGACATTCAGTACTTC	CASSLQGRWWDIQYF	TRBV7-2	TRBJ2-4	NA	NA
TGTTCCAGCAGCTTCGTTGTAGGGGTATACTCCTACGAGCAGTACTTC	CSSSFVVGVYSYEQYF	TRBV7-9	TRBJ2-7	once	NA
TGTGCCAGCGCGGACAGATTATATGGCTACACCTTC	CASADRLYGYTF	TRBV9	TRBJ1-2	NA	NA
TGCGCCAGCAGCGTCCGGGTGGATCTCCTCCCCTATGGTTATGGCTACACCTTC	CASSVRVDLLPYGYGYTF	TRBV4-3	TRBJ1-2	NA	NA
TGTGCCAGCTCACCCCCCGACTCAAGAGACTATGGCTACACCTTC	CASSPPDSRDYGYTF	TRBV18	TRBJ1-2	NA	NA
TGTGCCAGCAGCTCGGTTACTAGCCCAGAGACCCAGTACTTC	CASSSVTSPETQYF	TRBV5-4	TRBJ2-5	NA	NA
TGCGCCAGCAGCTCCGGGACTTTTCAAAGATACTACGAGCAGTACTTC	CASSSGTFQRYYEQYF	TRBV5-1	TRBJ2-7	NA	NA
TGTGCCAGCAGCCCCCCCGGCGTCGGGTACAATGAGCAGTTCTTC	CASSPPGVGYNEQFF	TRBV7-2	TRBJ2-1	NA	NA
TGTGCCAGCAGTTTGATAACCGGGACTAGCGAGATCTCCTACAATGAGCAGTTCTTC	CASSLITGTSEISYNEQFF	TRBV27	TRBJ2-1	few	TRBD2
TGTGCCAGCAGCTTGGAGGCCGGGAGCAGGGGGGAGACCCAGTACTTC	CASSLEAGSRGETQYF	TRBV5-4	TRBJ2-5	once	NA
TGTGCCAGCAGCTTAGAGGGGGCCCCCGGGGGTAGCGGATACGAGCAGTACTTC	CASSLEGAPGGSGYEQYF	TRBV7-8	TRBJ2-7	NA	NA
TGTGCCAGCAACGAAATAGCGGGGGGGTGGATCGAGCAGTTCTTC	CASNEIAGGWIEQFF	TRBV6-6	TRBJ2-1	NA	TRBD2
TGCGCCAGCAGCCAGGGACAGGGGGTAGGAAACACTGAAGCTTTCTTT	CASSQGQGVGNTEAFF	TRBV5-1	TRBJ1-1	once	TRBD1
TGTGCCAGCAGGTTGACAGGGCTCTACAATGAGCAGTTCTTC	CASRLTGLYNEQFF	TRBV5-6	TRBJ2-1	NA	TRBD1
TGTGCCTGGAGTGCTCTTCTCGGTGCTTTCTTT	CAWSALLGAFF	TRBV30	TRBJ1-1	NA	NA
TGTGCCTGGAGGCGCCTGAGTAGTAGTCAGGGAATTTTGAGGGGAGGTAGCTACACCTTC	CAWRRLSSSQGILRGGSYTF	TRBV30	TRBJ1-2	NA	NA
TGTGCCAGCAGCTTCCAGGGTTTAGAGCAGTACTTC	CASSFQGLEQYF	TRBV7-9	TRBJ2-7	NA	NA
TGTGCCAGCAGGGGGACAGGGGGCTCCTACGAGCAGTACTTC	CASRGTGGSYEQYF	TRBV2	TRBJ2-7	NA	TRBD1
TGTGCCAGCAGCCAAAATAGACTAGCGGATACGCAGTATTTT	CASSQNRLADTQYF	TRBV7-3	TRBJ2-3	NA	TRBD2
TGTGCCAGCAGCTTAACCCAGGGGTCTCATTATGGCTACACCTTC	CASSLTQGSHYGYTF	TRBV7-9	TRBJ1-2	NA	NA
TGTGCCAGCAGTTTTTCGTCGTCAGGGTTAAACATTCAGTACTTC	CASSFSSSGLNIQYF	TRBV28	TRBJ2-4	NA	NA
TGTGCCAGCAGTCGAACCGGGACAGAGGACTACGAGCAGTACTTC	CASSRTGTEDYEQYF	TRBV27	TRBJ2-7	NA	TRBD1
TGTGCCAGCAGTGGGTTTAGCGGGGGAGTGAATGAGCAGTTCTTC	CASSGFSGGVNEQFF	TRBV6-1	TRBJ2-1	NA	TRBD2
TGTGCCACCTCGGGACAGCCTTACCCAACCTTCTTCACCGGGGAGCTGTTTTTT	CATSGQPYPTFFTGELFF	TRBV14	TRBJ2-2	NA	TRBD1
TGCGCCAGCAGCCGGACAGGGTCTCTAGACGAGCAGTACTTC	CASSRTGSLDEQYF	TRBV5-1	TRBJ2-7	NA	TRBD1
TGTGCCAGCAGTGTCCAGTACGGGACAGGGGCAAAAGGGCTGTTTTTT	CASSVQYGTGAKGLFF	TRBV2	TRBJ1-4	NA	TRBD1
TGTGCCAGTGCCGTCGGGGGTAGCTACGAGCAGTACTTC	CASAVGGSYEQYF	TRBV27	TRBJ2-7	once	NA